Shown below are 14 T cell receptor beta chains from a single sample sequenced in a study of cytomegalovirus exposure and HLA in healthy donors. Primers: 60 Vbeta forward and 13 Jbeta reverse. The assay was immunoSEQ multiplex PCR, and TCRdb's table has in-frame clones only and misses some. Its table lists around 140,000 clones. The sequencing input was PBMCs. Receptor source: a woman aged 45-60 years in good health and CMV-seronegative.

The CDR3 region is CASKTGPDSPLHF. For the CDR3, the DNA is TGTGCCAGCAAGACAGGGCCAGATTCACCCCTCCACTTT. The chain carries TRBV27 and TRBJ1-6; 7 bases align to TRBD1. Germline CDR1 reads MNHEY; CDR2 reads SMNVEV (reference sequence). The CDR3 covers 13 residues. V shed 7 bases and J 8 bases; nucleotides not matched to a gene: 5.

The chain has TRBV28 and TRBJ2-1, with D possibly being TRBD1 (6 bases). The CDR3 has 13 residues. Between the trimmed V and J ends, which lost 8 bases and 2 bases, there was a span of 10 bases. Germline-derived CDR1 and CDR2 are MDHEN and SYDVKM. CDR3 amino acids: CASSTGTYNEQFF. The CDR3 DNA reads TGTGCCAGCTCAACAGGGACCTACAATGAGCAGTTCTTC.

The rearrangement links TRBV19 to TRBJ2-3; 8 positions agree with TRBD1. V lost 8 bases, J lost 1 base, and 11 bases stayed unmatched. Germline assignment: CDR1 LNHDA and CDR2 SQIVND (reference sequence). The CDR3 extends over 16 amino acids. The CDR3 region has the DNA TGTGCCAGTCGCGCCGAGGAGACAGGGGGCACAGATACGCAGTATTTT. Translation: CASRAEETGGTDTQYF.

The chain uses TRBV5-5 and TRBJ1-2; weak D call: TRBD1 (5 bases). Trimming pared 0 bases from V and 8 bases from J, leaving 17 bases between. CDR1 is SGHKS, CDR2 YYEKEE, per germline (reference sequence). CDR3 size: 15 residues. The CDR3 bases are TGTGCCAGCAGCTTGGAGTGGCAGGGAGGCCGCGGCTACACCTTC. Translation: CASSLEWQGGRGYTF.

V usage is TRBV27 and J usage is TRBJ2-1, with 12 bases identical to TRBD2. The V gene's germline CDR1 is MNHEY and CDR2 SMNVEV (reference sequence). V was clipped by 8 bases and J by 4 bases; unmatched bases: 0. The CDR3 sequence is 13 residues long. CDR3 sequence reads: CASGLAGYNEQFF. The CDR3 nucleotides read TGTGCCAGCGGACTAGCGGGATACAATGAGCAGTTCTTC.

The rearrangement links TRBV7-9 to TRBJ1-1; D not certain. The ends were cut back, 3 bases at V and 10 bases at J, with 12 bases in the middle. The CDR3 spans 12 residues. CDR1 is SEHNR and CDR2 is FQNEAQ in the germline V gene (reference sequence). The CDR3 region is CASSFGQEAAFF. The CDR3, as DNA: TGTGCCAGCAGCTTCGGGCAGGAGGCAGCTTTCTTT.

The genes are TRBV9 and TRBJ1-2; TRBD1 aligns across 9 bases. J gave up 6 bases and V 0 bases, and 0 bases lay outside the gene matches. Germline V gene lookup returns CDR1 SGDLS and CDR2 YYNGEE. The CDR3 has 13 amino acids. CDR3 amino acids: CASSVDRGHGYTF. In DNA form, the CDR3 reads TGTGCCAGCAGCGTAGACAGGGGGCATGGCTACACCTTC.

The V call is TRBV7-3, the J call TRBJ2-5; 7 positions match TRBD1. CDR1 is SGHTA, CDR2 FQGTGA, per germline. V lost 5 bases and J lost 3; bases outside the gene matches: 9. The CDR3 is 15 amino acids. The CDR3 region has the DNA TGTGCCAGCAGCAACCCCACAGGGGTAAAAGAGACCCAGTACTTC. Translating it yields CASSNPTGVKETQYF.

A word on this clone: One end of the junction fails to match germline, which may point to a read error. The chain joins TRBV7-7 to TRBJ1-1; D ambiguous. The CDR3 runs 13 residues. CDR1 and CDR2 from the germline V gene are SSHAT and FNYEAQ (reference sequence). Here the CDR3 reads CASSLGENTEAFF. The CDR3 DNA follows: TGTGCTAGCAGCTTAGGAGAGAACACTGAAGCTTTCTTT.

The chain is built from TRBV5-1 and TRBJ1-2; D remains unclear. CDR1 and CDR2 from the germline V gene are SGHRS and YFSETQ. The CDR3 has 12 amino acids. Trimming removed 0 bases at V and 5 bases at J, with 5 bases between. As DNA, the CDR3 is TGCGCCAGCAGCTTGGGGCAGTATGGCTACACCTTC. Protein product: CASSLGQYGYTF.

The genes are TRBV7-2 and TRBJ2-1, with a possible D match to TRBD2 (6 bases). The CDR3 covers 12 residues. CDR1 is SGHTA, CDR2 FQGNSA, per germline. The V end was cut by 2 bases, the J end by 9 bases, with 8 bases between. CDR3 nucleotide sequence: TGTGCCAGCAGCTTATGGGGAGGTGAGCAGTTCTTC. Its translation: CASSLWGGEQFF.

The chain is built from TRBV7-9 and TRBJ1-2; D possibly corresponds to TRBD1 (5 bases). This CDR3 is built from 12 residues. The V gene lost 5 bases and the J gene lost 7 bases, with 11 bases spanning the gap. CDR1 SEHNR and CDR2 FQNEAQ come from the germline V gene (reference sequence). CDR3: CASSPPQGGYTF. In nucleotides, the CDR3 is TGTGCCAGCAGCCCGCCGCAGGGTGGCTACACCTTC.

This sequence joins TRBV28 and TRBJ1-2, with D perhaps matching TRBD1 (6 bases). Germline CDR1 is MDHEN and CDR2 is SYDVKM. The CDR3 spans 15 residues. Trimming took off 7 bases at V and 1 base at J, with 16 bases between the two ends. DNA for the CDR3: TGTGCCAGCATGGTGGGGGGGGCTAGTAACTATGGCTACACCTTC. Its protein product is CASMVGGASNYGYTF.

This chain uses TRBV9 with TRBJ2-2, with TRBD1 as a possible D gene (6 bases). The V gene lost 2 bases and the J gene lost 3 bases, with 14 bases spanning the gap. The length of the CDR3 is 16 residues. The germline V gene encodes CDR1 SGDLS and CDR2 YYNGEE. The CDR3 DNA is TGTGCCAGCAGCGTTTACAGGGCTGGGTACACCGGGGAGCTGTTTTTT. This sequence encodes CASSVYRAGYTGELFF.